The clone carrying this T cell receptor (beta chain) was seen more than once but under ten times. This entry is derived from a study of read filtering for tumor transcriptome and immune sequencing. Trimming at V came to 5 bases and at J to 3 bases, leaving 3 bases not matched to a gene. CDR1 MGHDK and CDR2 SYGVNS come from the germline V gene. The CDR3 covers 13 residues. From about 400 ng of RNA, a library with molecular barcoded alpha/delta and beta/gamma adaptors was made. TCRdb itself ran the reads through MiXCR, one entry per CDR3 protein. The sample holds some 120,000 distinct CDR3 sequences, 10% to 15% seen once.

The clonotype originates from a donor at least 40 years old with multiple myeloma. Sequencing was performed on a population of CD138-negative cells sorted from bone marrow. This rearrangement joins TRBV25-1 to TRBJ2-5, with 7 bases fitting TRBD1. The chain's CDR3 is CASSYRGEETQYF. For the CDR3, the DNA is TGTGCCAGCAGTTACAGGGGAGAAGAGACCCAGTACTTC.